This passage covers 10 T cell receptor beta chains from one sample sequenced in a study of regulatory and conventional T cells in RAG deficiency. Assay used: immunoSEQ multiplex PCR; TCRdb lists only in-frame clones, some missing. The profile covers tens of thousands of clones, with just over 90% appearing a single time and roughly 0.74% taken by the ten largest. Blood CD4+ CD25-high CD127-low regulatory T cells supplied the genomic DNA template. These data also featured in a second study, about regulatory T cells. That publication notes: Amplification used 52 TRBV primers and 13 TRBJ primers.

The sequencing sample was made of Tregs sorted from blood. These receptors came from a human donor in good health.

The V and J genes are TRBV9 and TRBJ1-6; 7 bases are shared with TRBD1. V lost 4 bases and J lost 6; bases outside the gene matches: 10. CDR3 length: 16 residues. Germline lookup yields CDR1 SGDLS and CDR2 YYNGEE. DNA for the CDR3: TGTGCCAGCAGCCTGGGGCAGGGGGGAGGTAATTCACCCCTCCACTTT. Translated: CASSLGQGGGNSPLHF.

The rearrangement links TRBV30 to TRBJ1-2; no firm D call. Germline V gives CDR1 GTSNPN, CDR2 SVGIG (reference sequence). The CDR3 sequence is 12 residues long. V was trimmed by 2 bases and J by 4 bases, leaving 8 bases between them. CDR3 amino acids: CAWSQQFYGYTF. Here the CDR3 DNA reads TGTGCCTGGAGTCAGCAGTTCTATGGCTACACCTTC.

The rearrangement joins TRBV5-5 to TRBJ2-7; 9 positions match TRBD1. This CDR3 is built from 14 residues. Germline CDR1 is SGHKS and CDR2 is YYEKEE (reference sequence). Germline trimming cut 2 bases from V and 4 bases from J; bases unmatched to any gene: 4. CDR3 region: CASSLPGQGYEQYF. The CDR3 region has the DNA TGTGCCAGCAGCTTACCGGGACAGGGTTACGAGCAGTACTTC.

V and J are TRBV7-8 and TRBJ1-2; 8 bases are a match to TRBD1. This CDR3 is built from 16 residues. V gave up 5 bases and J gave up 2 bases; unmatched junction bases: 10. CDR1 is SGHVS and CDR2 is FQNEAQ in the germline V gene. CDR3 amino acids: CASSPRLWTGNYGYTF. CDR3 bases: TGTGCCAGCAGCCCCAGACTTTGGACAGGGAACTATGGCTACACCTTC.

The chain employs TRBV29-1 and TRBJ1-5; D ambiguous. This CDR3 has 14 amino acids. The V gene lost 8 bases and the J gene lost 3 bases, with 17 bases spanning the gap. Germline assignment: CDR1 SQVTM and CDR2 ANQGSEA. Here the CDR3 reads CSISNGGSNQPQHF. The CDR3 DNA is TGCAGCATATCTAACGGTGGCTCCAATCAGCCCCAGCATTTT.

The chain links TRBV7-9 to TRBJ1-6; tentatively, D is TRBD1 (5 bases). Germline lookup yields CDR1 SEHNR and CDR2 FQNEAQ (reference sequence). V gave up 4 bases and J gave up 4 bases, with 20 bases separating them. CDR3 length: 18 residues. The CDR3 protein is CASSYGSGIPGYNSPLHF. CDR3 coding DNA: TGTGCCAGCAGCTACGGGTCTGGGATCCCAGGGTATAATTCACCCCTCCACTTT.

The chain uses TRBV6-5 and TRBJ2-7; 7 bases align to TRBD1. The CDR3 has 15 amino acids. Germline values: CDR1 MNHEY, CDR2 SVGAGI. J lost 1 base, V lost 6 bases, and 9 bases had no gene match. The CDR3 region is CASRYRPGQSYEQYF. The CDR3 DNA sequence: TGTGCCAGCAGATACCGCCCGGGACAGTCCTACGAGCAGTACTTC.

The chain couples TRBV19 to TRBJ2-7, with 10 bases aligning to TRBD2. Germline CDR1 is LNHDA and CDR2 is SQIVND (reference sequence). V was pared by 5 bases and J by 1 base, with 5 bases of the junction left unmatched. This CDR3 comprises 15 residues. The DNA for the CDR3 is TGTGCCAGTAGTCCAATTAGCGGGGGGTCCTACGAGCAGTACTTC. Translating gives CASSPISGGSYEQYF. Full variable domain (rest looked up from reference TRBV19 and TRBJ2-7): DGGITQSPKYLFRKEGQNVTLSCEQNLNHDAMYWYRQDPGQGLRLIYYSQIVNDFQKGDIAEGYSVSREKKESFPLTVTSAQKNPTAFYLCASSPISGGSYEQYFGPGTRLTVT.

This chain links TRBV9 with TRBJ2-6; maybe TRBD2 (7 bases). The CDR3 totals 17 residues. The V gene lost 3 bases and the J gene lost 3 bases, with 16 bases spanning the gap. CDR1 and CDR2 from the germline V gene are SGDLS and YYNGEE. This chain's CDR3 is CASSARGAVNGANVLTF. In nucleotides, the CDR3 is TGTGCCAGCAGCGCCCGGGGGGCGGTTAATGGGGCCAACGTCCTGACTTTC.

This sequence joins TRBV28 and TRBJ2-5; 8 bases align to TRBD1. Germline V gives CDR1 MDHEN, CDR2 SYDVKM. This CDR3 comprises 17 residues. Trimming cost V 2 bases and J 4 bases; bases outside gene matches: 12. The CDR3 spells CASSLGPGQAGGETQYF. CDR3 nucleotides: TGTGCCAGCAGTTTAGGACCGGGACAGGCCGGGGGAGAGACCCAGTACTTC.